This is a list of T cell receptor beta chains from one sample in a study of T cell responses to AZD1222 COVID-19 vaccine. Assay: immunoSEQ multiplex PCR; the TCRdb copy retains only in-frame clones and omits some. The table includes about 150,000 clones, 90% to 95% detected once. The sample consisted of peripheral blood, taken 28 days after the second AZD1222 dose. Source of these receptors: an adult who received the AZD1222 COVID-19 vaccine. Both conserved end residues are trimmed from each CDR3. The order of the fields is J gene, D gene, V gene, CDR3 protein. D genes are given only for firm matches.

TRBJ2-7 TRBD2 TRBV6-5 ASRTTSGGSYEQY
TRBJ1-1 . TRBV10-2 ASSEPNGGSTEAF
TRBJ1-5 TRBD1 TRBV27 ASSFGGGTYQPQH
TRBJ2-3 TRBD1 TRBV5-4 ASSHPGQGADTQY
TRBJ1-5 . TRBV27 ASSPWEGSNQPQH
TRBJ2-4 . TRBV2 ASRRGAKNIQY
TRBJ2-1 TRBD1 TRBV7-9 ASSNDRGGLNNEQF
TRBJ1-4 . TRBV5-6 ASSPPGRRNEKLF
TRBJ2-1 TRBD2 TRBV7-3 ASSYRLAGGANEQF
TRBJ2-1 . TRBV5-6 ASSLGQDNEQF
TRBJ2-2 TRBD1 TRBV28 ASRQGANTGELF
TRBJ2-7 TRBD2 TRBV19 ASSVRAGVTYEQY
TRBJ2-5 TRBD1 TRBV7-9 ASSRGQGLQETQY
TRBJ1-4 . TRBV2 ASSEGSSTNEKLF
TRBJ2-3 . TRBV4-1 ASSQVDLISTDTQY
TRBJ2-1 . TRBV30 AWSDPPDEQF
TRBJ1-2 . TRBV6-1 ASSEDPTGNYGYT
TRBJ1-2 TRBD1 TRBV6-5 ASSYRTGHPYGYT
TRBJ1-2 . TRBV27 ASSTLTTGRYGYT
TRBJ2-3 . TRBV5-1 ASSLGIPGSTDTQY
TRBJ2-1 . TRBV2 ASSDVGQQF
TRBJ1-2 . TRBV12-3/TRBV12-4 ASSFPRYGYT
TRBJ2-1 . TRBV7-3 ASSLERDLVYNEQF
TRBJ1-2 TRBD1 TRBV5-1 ASSLAQGTYGYT
TRBJ2-3 TRBD2 TRBV5-1 ASSLVASGTDTQY
TRBJ1-1 TRBD1 TRBV9 ASSPRQGYSTEAF
TRBJ2-7 TRBD2 TRBV5-8 ASSTGTSSYEQY
TRBJ1-2 . TRBV12-3/TRBV12-4 ASSYDTYYGYT
TRBJ1-1 TRBD1 TRBV30 AWSPPGTGGITEAF
TRBJ1-1 . TRBV2 ASSYGPRTEAF
TRBJ2-7 TRBD1 TRBV5-1 ASSFDRDRYEQY
TRBJ1-6 . TRBV7-2 ASRAVSNSPLH